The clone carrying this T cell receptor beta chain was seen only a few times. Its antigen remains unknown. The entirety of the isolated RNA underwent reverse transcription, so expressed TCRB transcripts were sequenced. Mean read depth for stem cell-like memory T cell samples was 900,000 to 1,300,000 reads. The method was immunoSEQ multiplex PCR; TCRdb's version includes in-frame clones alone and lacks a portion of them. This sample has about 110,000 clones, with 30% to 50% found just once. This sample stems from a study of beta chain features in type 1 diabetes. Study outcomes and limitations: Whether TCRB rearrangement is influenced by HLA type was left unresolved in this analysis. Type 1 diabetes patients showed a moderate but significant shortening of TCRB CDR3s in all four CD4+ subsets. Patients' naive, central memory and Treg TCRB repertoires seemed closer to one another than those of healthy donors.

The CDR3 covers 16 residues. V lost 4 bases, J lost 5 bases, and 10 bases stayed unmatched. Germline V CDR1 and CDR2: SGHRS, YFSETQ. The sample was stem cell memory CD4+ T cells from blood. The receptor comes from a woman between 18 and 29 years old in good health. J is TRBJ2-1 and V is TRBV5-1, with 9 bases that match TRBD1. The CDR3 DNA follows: TGCGCCAGCAGCCCTAGGGGGGGACAGGGAGACAATGAGCAGTTCTTC. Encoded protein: CASSPRGGQGDNEQFF. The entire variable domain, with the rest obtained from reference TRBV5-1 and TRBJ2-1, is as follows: KAGVTQTPRYLIKTRGQQVTLSCSPISGHRSVSWYQQTPGQGLQFLFEYFSETQRNKGNFPGRFSGRQFSNSRSEMNVSTLELGDSALYLCASSPRGGQGDNEQFFGPGTRLTVL.